Detailed here is one TCR beta chain. Its antigen remains unknown. These data originate in a study of cytomegalovirus exposure and HLA in healthy donors. Broader study findings: There were reportedly fewer N-insertions in an Asian-associated ancestry cluster than the roughly 700-donor mean, in a later analysis.

Both 60 Vbeta primers and 13 Jbeta primers went into the PCR. Data came from immunoSEQ multiplex PCR; TCRdb stores just in-frame clones and leaves some out. This sample has 81,000 or so clones, with 70% to 75% found just once. Germline trimming cut 5 bases from V and 1 base from J; bases unmatched to any gene: 14. The CDR3 is 19 amino acids. CDR1 and CDR2 from the germline V gene are SEHNR and FQNEAQ (reference sequence). This chain links TRBV7-9 with TRBJ2-2; TRBD1 matches 9 bases. The source of this sequence is a man between 60 and 75 years old in good health and CMV-seronegative. Sequencing was done on a sample of PBMCs. CDR3 nucleotide sequence: TGTGCCAGCAGCCCCCCCCGGGACAGGGTCAGAGGGAACACCGGGGAGCTGTTTTTT. Protein: CASSPPRDRVRGNTGELFF.